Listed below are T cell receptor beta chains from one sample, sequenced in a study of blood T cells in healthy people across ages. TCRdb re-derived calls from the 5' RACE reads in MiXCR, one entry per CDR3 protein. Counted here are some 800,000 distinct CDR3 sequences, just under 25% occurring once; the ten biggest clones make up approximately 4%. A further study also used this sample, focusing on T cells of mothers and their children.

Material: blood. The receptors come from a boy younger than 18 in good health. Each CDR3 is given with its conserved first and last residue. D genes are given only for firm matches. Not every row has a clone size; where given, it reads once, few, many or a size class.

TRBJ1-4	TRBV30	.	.	TGTGCCTGGAGGTGGGGGAGGAATGAAAAACTGTTTTTT	CAWRWGRNEKLFF
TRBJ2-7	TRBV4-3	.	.	TGCGCCAGCAGCCAGCACAGAAGCGGGTTTACCTACGAGCAGTACTTC	CASSQHRSGFTYEQYF
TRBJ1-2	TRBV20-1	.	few	TGCAGTTCACTCAGGGGAGGCGGCTACACCTTC	CSSLRGGGYTF
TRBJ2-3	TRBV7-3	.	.	TGTGCCAGCAGCCTTGGAATAATGAGCACAGATACGCAGTATTTT	CASSLGIMSTDTQYF
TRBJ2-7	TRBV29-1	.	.	TGCAGCGTTGTGAGAGGGGGGACACTAGGCTACGAGCAGTACTTC	CSVVRGGTLGYEQYF
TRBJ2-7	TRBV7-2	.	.	TGTGCCAGCAGCACGACCGGGACGCCGGGAGAGCAGTACTTC	CASSTTGTPGEQYF
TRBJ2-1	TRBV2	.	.	TGTGCCAGCGGAGTGCGACGGTACAATGAGCAGTTCTTC	CASGVRRYNEQFF
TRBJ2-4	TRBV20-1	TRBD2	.	TGCAGTGCCCAGGGACTAGCGGGAGGGGGGAACATTCAGTACTTC	CSAQGLAGGGNIQYF
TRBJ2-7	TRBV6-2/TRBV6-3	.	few	TGTGCCAGCAGTTACCTACGGGGCTACGAGCAGTACTTC	CASSYLRGYEQYF
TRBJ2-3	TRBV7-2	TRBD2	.	TGTGCCAGCAGTCCCGGGACTAGCGGGGGAGCTAGCACAGATACGCAGTATTTT	CASSPGTSGGASTDTQYF
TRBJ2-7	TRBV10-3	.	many	TGTGCCATCAGCCCCGGGGCCTACGAGCAGTACTTC	CAISPGAYEQYF
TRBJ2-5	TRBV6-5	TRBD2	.	TGTGCCAGCAGTCCTCTTCCTAGCGGGAGTCTAGAGACCCAGTACTTC	CASSPLPSGSLETQYF
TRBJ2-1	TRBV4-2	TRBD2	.	TGTGCCAGCAGCCAAGGGGGGGCAAGCGGGAGAAGCTGGTTCTTC	CASSQGGASGRSWFF
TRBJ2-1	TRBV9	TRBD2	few	TGTGCCAGCAGCGTAGGCGTGGGAGGGACCTACAATGAGCAGTTCTTC	CASSVGVGGTYNEQFF
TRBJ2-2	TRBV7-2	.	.	TGTGCCAGCAGCTTAGTGTTGGCAGGGAACACCGGGGAGCTGTTTTTT	CASSLVLAGNTGELFF
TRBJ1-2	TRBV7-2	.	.	TGTGCCAGCAGCTCGTGGACGGAAACCTATGGCTACACCTTC	CASSSWTETYGYTF
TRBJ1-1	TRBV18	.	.	TGTGCCAGCTCACCACGTTCCGACACCATGAACACTGAAGCTTTCTTT	CASSPRSDTMNTEAFF
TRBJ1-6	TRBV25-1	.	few	TGTGCCAGCAGCAGGGAAAGGGATAATTCACCCCTCCACTTT	CASSRERDNSPLHF
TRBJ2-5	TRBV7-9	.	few	TGTGCCAGCAGCCCATCTATAGGGCTCGTCCAAGAGACCCAGTACTTC	CASSPSIGLVQETQYF
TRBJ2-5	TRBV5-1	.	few	TGCGCCAGCAGCACGCGGGGTCTACAAGAGACCCAGTACTTC	CASSTRGLQETQYF
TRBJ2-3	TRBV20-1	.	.	TGCAGCCCCGGGGATACGCAGTATTTT	CSPGDTQYF
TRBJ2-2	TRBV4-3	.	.	TGCGCCAGCAGCCAAGAGGCGGCCCAGAACACCGGGGAGCTGTTTTTT	CASSQEAAQNTGELFF